Below are 30 T cell receptor beta chains sequenced from a single sample in a study of cytomegalovirus exposure and HLA in healthy donors (dated by TCRdb to about 2017). The protocol used for the library was the immunoSEQ multiplex PCR assay. The multiplex PCR relied on a mix of 60 forward primers for TCR Vbeta segments and 13 reverse primers for TCR Jbeta segments. TCRdb obtained this table from immuneACCESS and retained in-frame rearrangements with V and J assigned. These tables miss some clones; where compared with another copy, unresolved V genes account for less than half of the shortfall, and the remainder is unexplained. Within this sample are about 120,000 clones, with around 80% of them counted one time only. Jointly, the top ten make up 2% to 2.5% of the sample. Sequenced input: PBMCs. All receptors come from a man aged 25-45 years in good health and CMV-seronegative.

This clone was picked up one time. The chain carries TRBV27 and TRBJ1-5; 7 positions agree with TRBD1. This CDR3 spans 18 amino acids. The V gene end was trimmed by 6 bases and the J gene end by 0 bases; junction bases not matched to a gene: 14. CDR1 is MNHEY and CDR2 is SMNVEV in the germline V gene (reference sequence). CDR3: CASSPSRARGYSNQPQHF. The DNA of the CDR3 is TGTGCCAGCAGCCCGTCCCGGGCCAGGGGGTATAGCAATCAGCCCCAGCATTTT.

A note on this clone: Sequence at one end of the junction differs from germline and may be a read error. The genes are TRBV10-3 and TRBJ1-1; weak D call: TRBD1 (6 bases). The CDR3 length is 13 residues. The germline CDR1 and CDR2 sequences are ENHRY and SYGVKD. CDR3 bases: TGTGCCGTCAGACTACAGGGTGGTGGGGAAGCTTTCTTT. Its protein is CAVRLQGGGEAFF.

The chain has TRBV20-1 and TRBJ1-3, with D possibly matching TRBD1 (6 bases). Per the germline V gene, CDR1 is DFQATT and CDR2 is SNEGSKA (reference sequence). This CDR3 contains 11 residues. The V end lost 5 bases, the J end lost 8 bases, and 10 bases lay between the germline ends. CDR3 DNA sequence: TGCAGTGCTGTACAGGGATACACCATATATTTT. Its translation is CSAVQGYTIYF.

The rearrangement joins TRBV7-6 to TRBJ2-3; 9 bases align to TRBD2. CDR3 length equals 16 residues. The V gene end was trimmed by 1 base and the J gene end by 1 base; junction bases not matched to a gene: 3. The V gene's germline CDR1 is SGHVS and CDR2 FNYEAQ. In DNA form, the CDR3 reads TGTGCCAGCAGCTTAGGACGACTAGCGGGCACAGATACGCAGTATTTT. This gives the protein CASSLGRLAGTDTQYF.

The chain carries TRBV5-4 and TRBJ2-1; maybe TRBD2 (6 bases). The CDR3 is 17 amino acids. Germline CDR1 SGHNT, CDR2 YYREEE (reference sequence). V lost 1 base and J 8 bases, leaving 22 bases between the germline ends. CDR3 region: CASSLSLGGEAGDEQFF. The DNA for the CDR3 is TGTGCCAGCAGCTTGTCCCTTGGCGGGGAGGCCGGGGATGAGCAGTTCTTC.

The chain has TRBV1 and TRBJ2-3; TRBD2 is the table's D call and was not checked against the DNA. TRBV1 is deemed a pseudogene. This CDR3 is built from 15 residues. The CDR3 loop reads CTSSQDGPYTDTQYF. CDR3 DNA sequence: TGCACCAGCAGCCAAGACGGTCCTTACACAGATACGCAGTATTTT.

The chain has TRBV7-2 and TRBJ2-5; D is perhaps TRBD1 (6 bases). Matching the DNA end better, TRBJ2-7 makes the J call doubtful. Germline lookup yields CDR1 SGHTA and CDR2 FQGNSA. The CDR3 runs to 16 residues. CDR3 in DNA: TGTGCCAGCAGCTTAGAGGGCAGGGGACGTCTCTACGAGCAGTACTTC. It codes for CASSLEGRGRLYEQYF.

This clone was observed a handful of times. The rearrangement joins TRBV30 to TRBJ2-1, with 11 bases that match TRBD2. CDR1 and CDR2 from the germline V gene are GTSNPN and SVGIG (reference sequence). This CDR3 is built from 15 residues. J lost 12 bases, V lost 0 bases, and 10 bases had no gene match. CDR3 amino acids: CAWSVPGLAVQRQFF. The CDR3 nucleotides read TGTGCCTGGAGTGTCCCGGGACTAGCGGTTCAAAGGCAGTTCTTC.

This chain connects TRBV11-3 to TRBJ1-4; a weak D match, TRBD1 (5 bases). The CDR3 is 10 amino acids. Trimming stripped 5 bases from V and 16 bases from J, with 11 bases between. CDR1 and CDR2 (germline): SGHNT, YENEEA. The CDR3 bases are TGTGCCAGCAGCCGGACAATTCCGTTTTTT. Translation gives CASSRTIPFF.

This chain uses TRBV28 with TRBJ2-2, with 9 bases identical to TRBD2. V lost 6 bases and J lost 1; bases outside the gene matches: 6. The CDR3 runs 16 residues. The germline CDR1 and CDR2 sequences are MDHEN and SYDVKM. CDR3 sequence (DNA): TGTGCCAGCAGGGGCGCGGGGGGGGTGAACACCGGGGAGCTGTTTTTT. It codes for CASRGAGGVNTGELFF.

This clone has a handful of counts. The chain joins TRBV25-1 to TRBJ1-6; D is undetermined. Germline lookup yields CDR1 MGHDK and CDR2 SYGVNS. Deletions cut 6 bases from V and 6 bases from J, with 18 bases between. The CDR3 is 16 residues long. DNA of the CDR3: TGTGCCAGCAGGCCGTCCACGACGGGGAGTAATTCACCCCTCCACTTT. Protein product: CASRPSTTGSNSPLHF.

The rearrangement uses TRBV28 and TRBJ2-1; 8 nucleotides match TRBD1. Germline V CDR1 and CDR2: MDHEN, SYDVKM. V gave up 5 bases and J gave up 6 bases; unmatched junction bases: 6. The CDR3 loop spans 14 amino acids. CDR3: CASSQRTGPNEQFF. CDR3 sequence (DNA): TGTGCCAGCAGTCAGCGGACAGGGCCCAATGAGCAGTTCTTC.

The V gene is TRBV2, the J gene TRBJ2-7, with D uncertain. The CDR3 is 11 residues long. Germline V gene lookup returns CDR1 SNHLY and CDR2 FYNNEI. Trimming took off 6 bases at V and 6 bases at J, with 9 bases between the two ends. CDR3 residues: CASSFRAEQYF. Written as DNA, the CDR3 is TGTGCCAGCAGCTTCCGAGCCGAGCAGTACTTC.

The chain uses TRBV6-1 and TRBJ2-4; D ambiguous. The CDR3 sequence is 11 residues long. The V end lost 3 bases, the J end lost 9 bases, and 6 bases lay between the germline ends. Germline V lookup: CDR1 MNHNS, CDR2 SASEGT. CDR3 in DNA: TGTGCCAGCAGTGACTATGGCATTCAGTACTTC. Translating gives CASSDYGIQYF.

The chain combines TRBV7-8 with TRBJ1-6; 7 nucleotides align to TRBD1. CDR1 is SGHVS and CDR2 is FQNEAQ in the germline V gene. V lost 2 bases and J lost 9; bases outside the gene matches: 4. The CDR3 is 14 residues long. CDR3 DNA: TGTGCCAGCAGCTTAAGACAGGGAGGTTCACCCCTCCACTTT. Translating it yields CASSLRQGGSPLHF.

V is TRBV14 and J is TRBJ2-7; D is unclear. Looked up from germline, CDR1 is SGHDN and CDR2 is FVKESK. CDR3 size: 16 residues. The germline V and J ends were trimmed by 3 bases and 2 bases, with 17 bases remaining between them. Written as DNA, the CDR3 is TGTGCCAGCAGCCATTCTTTGGTAACAGTAGCCTACGAGCAGTACTTC. The encoded protein is CASSHSLVTVAYEQYF.

The chain links TRBV7-2 to TRBJ1-1; TRBD1 matches 10 bases. Trimming took 5 bases from V and 1 from J; bases not matched to a gene: 10. The CDR3 is 17 residues long. Germline V gives CDR1 SGHTA, CDR2 FQGNSA. The CDR3 is CASSPGQGNHGNTEAFF. DNA of the CDR3: TGTGCCAGCAGCCCGGGACAGGGGAACCATGGGAACACTGAAGCTTTCTTT.

This clone has a single count. The J gene is TRBJ2-2, the V gene TRBV7-2, with 8 bases matching TRBD1. The CDR3 is made up of 15 amino acids. CDR1 and CDR2 from the germline V gene are SGHTA and FQGNSA. V lost 4 bases and J lost 6; bases outside the gene matches: 7. The CDR3 spells CASSSQDRAAGELFF. DNA for the CDR3: TGTGCCAGCAGCTCCCAGGACAGGGCCGCCGGGGAGCTGTTTTTT.

V is TRBV2 and J is TRBJ2-7; 7 nucleotides align to TRBD2. Germline CDR1 SNHLY, CDR2 FYNNEI. This CDR3 is built from 14 residues. With 6 bases clipped from V and 0 bases from J, the junction kept 5 bases outside the gene matches. Written as DNA, the CDR3 is TGTGCCAGCAGGGGCCGGGACTACTCCTACGAGCAGTACTTC. Amino acids: CASRGRDYSYEQYF.

This chain joins TRBV9 and TRBJ1-1; the D is unclear. The V end lost 0 bases, the J end lost 3 bases, and 9 bases lay between the germline ends. From germline, CDR1 is SGDLS and CDR2 YYNGEE. The CDR3 has 14 residues. The CDR3, as DNA: TGTGCCAGCAGCGTAGTCCAGCGCTACACTGAAGCTTTCTTT. Translation gives CASSVVQRYTEAFF.

The chain has TRBV28 and TRBJ1-5; D remains unclear. V lost 1 base and J lost 3, with 16 bases in between. Germline assignment: CDR1 MDHEN and CDR2 SYDVKM. The CDR3 loop spans 17 amino acids. CDR3 nucleotide sequence: TGTGCCAGCAGTTTATACATGAGGCCGAGATTCAATCAGCCCCAGCATTTT. It translates to CASSLYMRPRFNQPQHF. Based on the CDR3 plus reference TRBV28 and TRBJ1-5, the full variable domain is DVKVTQSSRYLVKRTGEKVFLECVQDMDHENMFWYRQDPGLGLRLIYFSYDVKMKEKGDIPEGYSVSREKKERFSLILESASTNQTSMYLCASSLYMRPRFNQPQHFGDGTRLSIL.

The V and J genes are TRBV7-2 and TRBJ2-1; 9 bases line up with TRBD2. The CDR3 is made up of 15 amino acids. Germline CDR1 and CDR2: SGHTA and FQGNSA. V trimming: 1 base; J trimming: 11 bases; junction bases outside the gene matches: 9. Here the CDR3 reads CASSLDAGGRQKQFF. DNA of the CDR3: TGTGCCAGCAGCTTAGATGCGGGGGGGCGGCAAAAGCAGTTCTTC.

The V call is TRBV19, the J call TRBJ2-7; 8 bases are a match to TRBD1. Germline V gene sequence: CDR1 LNHDA, CDR2 SQIVND (reference sequence). The trim removed 7 bases at V and 6 bases at J, leaving 8 bases unmatched. This CDR3 comprises 13 residues. The CDR3 DNA reads TGTGCCAGTACCAAGACAGGGGCTCGCGAGCAGTACTTC. Its protein product is CASTKTGAREQYF.

The chain recombines TRBV28 with TRBJ1-2; D is ambiguous. V lost 5 bases and J lost 8, with 15 bases in between. The CDR3 runs to 13 residues. Germline assignment: CDR1 MDHEN and CDR2 SYDVKM. CDR3 DNA sequence: TGTGCCAGCAGTCCGCAAGAGGGAGGGGGCTACACCTTC. This gives the protein CASSPQEGGGYTF.

The table lists this clone with a few counts. This chain joins TRBV5-6 and TRBJ2-7; tentative D call: TRBD2 (5 bases). The CDR3 length is 16 residues. Germline values: CDR1 SGHDT, CDR2 YYEEEE. The germline V and J ends were trimmed by 0 bases and 3 bases, with 16 bases remaining between them. This CDR3 reads CASSLEAGRGGYEQYF. CDR3 DNA sequence: TGTGCCAGCAGCTTGGAGGCAGGCCGGGGTGGCTACGAGCAGTACTTC.

Only a few counts were recorded for this clone. The CDR3 region has the DNA TGTGCCAGCATGACCCGGGGGAGGACGCAGCCCCAGCATTTT. This gives the protein CASMTRGRTQPQHF. This chain uses TRBV6-5 with TRBJ1-5; tentative D call: TRBD1 (5 bases). The CDR3 spans 14 residues. V lost 7 bases to trimming and J lost 7 bases, with 17 bases between them. Germline V gives CDR1 MNHEY, CDR2 SVGAGI.

The chain is built from TRBV29-1 and TRBJ2-3; D possibly corresponds to TRBD1 (7 bases). The V gene lost 6 bases and the J gene lost 3 bases, with 19 bases spanning the gap. The germline V gene encodes CDR1 SQVTM and CDR2 ANQGSEA. This CDR3 spans 15 amino acids. The CDR3 reads CSVSFTQGGTDTQYF. CDR3 nucleotide sequence: TGCAGCGTGAGTTTTACTCAGGGGGGAACAGATACGCAGTATTTT.

The chain carries TRBV5-1 and TRBJ2-1; TRBD2 matches 7 bases. Looked up from germline, CDR1 is SGHRS and CDR2 is YFSETQ. V was clipped by 7 bases and J by 0 bases; unmatched bases: 10. This CDR3 has 16 residues. For the CDR3, the DNA is TGCGCCAGCGGTCTCACGGGGGGAAGCTCCTACAATGAGCAGTTCTTC. Translated, it gives CASGLTGGSSYNEQFF.

This rearrangement joins TRBV5-1 to TRBJ2-5; D is perhaps TRBD1 (8 bases). Germline CDR1 and CDR2: SGHRS and YFSETQ. V was shortened by 3 bases and J by 5 bases, with 17 bases between the two germline ends. This CDR3 contains 15 residues. The DNA of the CDR3 is TGCGCCAGCAGCTCCACAGGGGGGGTTTCGGAGACCCAGTACTTC. Residues: CASSSTGGVSETQYF.

The chain has TRBV18 and TRBJ2-6, with 8 bases fitting TRBD1. V was clipped by 6 bases and J by 0 bases; unmatched bases: 13. Germline V gene sequence: CDR1 KGHSH, CDR2 LQKENI. The CDR3 has 19 residues. As DNA, the CDR3 is TGTGCCAGCTCTTCCGGACGCGGGACAGGTGGCTCTGGGGCCAACGTCCTGACTTTC. Its translation: CASSSGRGTGGSGANVLTF.